This TCR beta chain appears in the sequencing data of a study of blood T cells in healthy people across ages. Total RNA extraction produced at least 5.5 micrograms (per sample) for the study. Overall study findings and caveats: Greater diversity and more naive CD4+ cells were seen in long-lived donors than in aged donors.

The germline V gene has CDR1 SGHTA and CDR2 FQGNSA. This CDR3 spans 14 amino acids. The ends were cut back, 5 bases at V and 7 bases at J, with 14 bases in the middle. Then a second PCR, running roughly 7 to 12 cycles, was carried out with a sample-barcoded 5' primer and a J-beta primer mix. TCRdb called the 5' RACE reads again in MiXCR, with one record for every CDR3 protein. The sample yields about 690,000 distinct CDR3 sequences, approximately 40% seen once. Turning to this clonotype: Its matching antigen is unknown.

V is TRBV7-2 and J is TRBJ2-2; tentatively, D is TRBD1 or TRBD2 (6 bases each). Sequenced: blood. This receptor was obtained from a man of 80 years or more in good health. The CDR3: CASSPWRGDGELFF. CDR3 coding DNA: TGTGCCAGCAGCCCCTGGAGGGGGGACGGGGAGCTGTTTTTT.